The clone carrying this T cell receptor (beta chain) was seen just once. The antigen remains unidentified. Trimming shortened V by 5 bases and J by 8 bases, and 12 bases separated the two germline ends. CDR1 and CDR2 from the germline V gene are SQVTM and ANQGSEA. This CDR3 is built from 11 residues. This specimen belongs to a study of OX40 agonist ivuxolimab in advanced cancers. As for the study in general: Ivuxolimab, an agonistic anti-OX40 (CD134) antibody, was given to patients. Males comprised roughly four fifths of the group, whose mean age was approximately 61 years (range roughly 20 to 90). The study's findings and limits: CD8+ T cells (on average) carried more expanded clones than CD4+ T cells.

People who had autoimmune disease history or systemic immunosuppression were excluded. TCRdb's copy holds only in-frame clones and misses some; the assay was immunoSEQ multiplex PCR. The table records 20,000 or so clones, 70% to 90% of them present only once. The TCR comes from an adult with an advanced solid tumor such as melanoma, head and neck, liver or kidney cancer. The chain is built from TRBV29-1 and TRBJ1-2; D is undetermined. Sequenced material: CD4+ or CD8+ T cells sorted from blood, taken in a trial of the OX40 agonist ivuxolimab. In DNA form, the CDR3 reads TGCAGCGTTAACGGTGATGAGGGCTACACCTTC. It yields the protein CSVNGDEGYTF.